This T cell receptor (beta chain) was captured by sequencing in a study of blood T cells in healthy people across ages (dated by TCRdb to about 2015). Describing the broader study: In model experiments, template switching captured about one uniquely barcoded TCR beta cDNA molecule for every two T cells. Age-related changes in TCR beta repertoire diversity were measured in the study by deep sequencing normalized with unique cDNA molecular identifiers. Donors were grouped into four age groups: young (average roughly 17 years), middle-aged (39), aged (about 60) and long-lived (around 80). To avoid experimental bias, donors of different ages were randomly spread across the sequencing lanes. Two additional independent replicas of 1 million unique cDNA reads from the same blood draw were analyzed for two donors (one aged 18 to 29 and one aged 80 or older). Paper-wide results and their limitations: As age increased, observed TCR beta diversity per million T cells dropped in a roughly linear way, and a significant reduction was already evident by age about 40. The long-lived group showed more naive CD4+ T cells, fewer expanded clones and increased TCR diversity than the aged group, suggesting age selection. A strong correlation was found between observed TCR beta diversity and the percentage of naive T cells measured by flow cytometry. Because the CMV infection status of the donors was unknown, age-related changes in expanded clonotypes may potentially have been confounded. Estimates of total diversity based on one million sequenced T cells were regarded as lower bounds and as underestimates. Since profiling was done on bulk unsorted PBMCs, naive and antigen-experienced compartments could not be conclusively compared.

Remarks on this clonotype: Its target antigen remains unknown. No base qualities exist here, and no much larger clone lies one base off it.

Donors were a few dozen systemically healthy Caucasian individuals from Russia aged roughly 6 to 90 years. Each donor gave ten milliliters of peripheral blood, drawn into EDTA-treated Vacutainer tubes. Ficoll-Paque density-gradient centrifugation was used to isolate PBMCs, with at least 6.5 million per sample. Trizol reagent was used to extract total RNA from PBMCs, with at least 6 micrograms per sample. The percentages of naive CD45RAhigh/CD27high T cells were determined by flow cytometry on a PBMC aliquot from every donor. Library preparation was by 5' RACE. These reads were obtained on an Illumina HiSeq 2500. A second PCR of about 6 to 11 cycles was run with a J-beta primer mix and a sample-barcoded 5' primer. Each TCR beta cDNA molecule received a unique molecular identifier from a template-switch 5' adaptor carrying 12 random nucleotides. Each sample yielded at least 2.5 million CDR3-containing paired-end reads. First-strand cDNA was synthesized from all RNA with the Mint cDNA synthesis kit, primed by a TRBC-specific oligonucleotide. All cDNA was treated with uracil-DNA glycosylase and then went through a first 18-cycle PCR with the universal primers M1SS and BC2_uni_R. The authors' pipeline ran thus. For normalization, 1 million high-quality reads were randomly selected from each sample, with every read carrying a distinct molecular identifier. Reads with shared molecular identifiers were discarded instead of being binned into consensus sequences. MiTCR, run with a Q25 quality threshold and the strictest error-elimination algorithm, handled CDR3 identification, clonotype clustering and error correction. A nonparametric unseen species model with Euler transformation was used to estimate a lower bound on total TCR beta diversity. TCRdb cleaned the public reads at Q25 with fastp, built clones with MiXCR and kept in-frame beta chains. All rows with the same CDR3 protein become a single entry with the most common DNA and genes. What appears here as the V and J calls and clone size reflects TCRdb's work, not the paper's. For this sample the table gives roughly 2 million distinct CDR3 sequences, of which around 48% were detected only once. The ten largest account for approximately 2.1% of the sample.

Taken from cysteine to phenylalanine, the CDR3 has 15 residues. The CDR3 DNA has 45 bases and is translated from base 1. From V the trimming removes 6 bases and from J it removes 2 bases, while the gene matches leave 7 bases of the junction unaccounted for. CDR1 and CDR2 are drawn from the germline V gene: ENHRY, SYGVKD. Sequenced material: blood. This receptor was identified in a woman between 40 and 55 years old in good health. In this chain, TRBV10-3 is recombined with TRBJ2-5; 9 nucleotides in the junction match TRBD1. The CDR3 is CAIRTGGPEQETQYF. The nucleotide sequence reads TGTGCCATCAGGACAGGGGGACCCGAACAAGAGACCCAGTACTTC.